The 9 T cell receptor beta chains below come from one sample, sequenced in a study of a mutant IDH1 vaccine in newly diagnosed glioma. Libraries were prepared by immunoSEQ multiplex PCR; TCRdb keeps only in-frame clonotypes and omits some of them. The sample comprises tens of thousands of clones, approximately 82% of which are singletons, and over 15% rests with the top ten. The time point here: week 47, end of study. A single vaccine dose contained 300 ug of mutant IDH1 20-mer peptide, and topical imiquimod was used with it. Antigens of these TCRs are unknown. The material was PBMCs, obtained from a glioma patient whose treatment included an IDH1 peptide vaccine. The source of these receptors is a man aged 18 to 35 with glioma. Some clones in this sample may be carry-over from other donors' samples.

The rearrangement links TRBV7-8 to TRBJ1-5; possible D gene TRBD1, 5 bases. Deletions cut 0 bases from V and 6 bases from J, with 18 bases between. The CDR3 extends over 17 amino acids. From germline, CDR1 is SGHVS and CDR2 FQNEAQ. CDR3 sequence reads: CASSLAAGRMRGQPQHF. The CDR3, as DNA: TGTGCCAGCAGCTTAGCGGCAGGGCGTATGAGGGGTCAGCCCCAGCATTTT.

With respect to this clone: A junction end diverges from the germline sequence, so it may reflect a read error. The V and J genes are TRBV28 and TRBJ2-7; 8 bases agree with TRBD1. The V gene's germline CDR1 is MDHEN and CDR2 SYDVKM. The CDR3 is 12 residues long. The CDR3 here is CTSWDRSYEQYF. The CDR3 DNA follows: TGCACATCATGGGACAGGTCCTACGAGCAGTACTTC.

The chain recombines TRBV2 with TRBJ2-7; D gene ambiguous. CDR1 is SNHLY, CDR2 FYNNEI, per germline. The V end lost 8 bases, the J end lost 9 bases, and 17 bases lay between the germline ends. The length of the CDR3 is 12 residues. This CDR3 is CASGVLSLRQYF. Written as DNA, the CDR3 is TGTGCCAGCGGCGTACTTTCTCTACGGCAGTACTTC. Drawing the rest from reference TRBV2 and TRBJ2-7, the complete variable domain is EPEVTQTPSHQVTQMGQEVILRCVPISNHLYFYWYRQILGQKVEFLVSFYNNEISEKSEIFDDQFSVERPDGSNFTLKIRSTKLEDSAMYFCASGVLSLRQYFGPGTRLTVT.

The rearrangement uses TRBV4-3 and TRBJ1-1; D remains unclear. Per germline, CDR1 LGHNA and CDR2 YSLEER. The CDR3 contains 13 residues. Deletions cut 0 bases from V and 7 bases from J, with 9 bases between. CDR3 loop: CASSQDFQGEAFF. CDR3 in DNA: TGCGCCAGCAGCCAAGATTTCCAAGGTGAAGCTTTCTTT.

V and J are TRBV18 and TRBJ2-3; no clear D. This CDR3 region has 14 residues. Germline CDR1 KGHSH, CDR2 LQKENI. V lost 2 bases to trimming and J lost 6 bases, with 12 bases between them. The CDR3 is CASSPSVPTDTQYF. DNA of the CDR3: TGTGCCAGCTCACCATCTGTCCCAACCGATACGCAGTATTTT.

This clone was found once. The chain carries TRBV29-1 and TRBJ1-1; a weak D match, TRBD1 (6 bases). Germline CDR1 and CDR2: SQVTM and ANQGSEA. This CDR3 spans 19 amino acids. The germline V and J ends were trimmed by 6 bases and 0 bases, with 29 bases remaining between them. CDR3 region: CSVLGGSGVPGIMNTEAFF. The CDR3 nucleotides read TGCAGCGTCCTAGGGGGGTCCGGGGTGCCCGGAATAATGAACACTGAAGCTTTCTTT.

The chain links TRBV10-3 to TRBJ2-5; D gene ambiguous. This CDR3 comprises 13 residues. Trimming took 3 bases from V and 0 from J, leaving 5 bases between them. The germline V gene encodes CDR1 ENHRY and CDR2 SYGVKD. The CDR3 coding sequence is TGTGCCATCAGTGAACAAAACCAAGAGACCCAGTACTTC. Protein sequence: CAISEQNQETQYF.

The rearrangement joins TRBV5-4 to TRBJ1-1, with D perhaps matching TRBD1 (6 bases). Germline V gives CDR1 SGHNT, CDR2 YYREEE (reference sequence). The CDR3 sequence is 15 residues long. Deletions cut 0 bases from V and 3 bases from J, with 12 bases between. The CDR3 loop is CASSLGIQGYTEAFF. The DNA of the CDR3 is TGTGCCAGCAGCTTGGGTATCCAGGGGTACACTGAAGCTTTCTTT.

The chain combines TRBV29-1 with TRBJ1-2; D remains unclear. V shed 4 bases and J shed 6 bases, with 12 bases lying between them. Germline V gene data show CDR1 as SQVTM and CDR2 as ANQGSEA. The CDR3 totals 12 residues. Here the CDR3 reads CSVGPWSNGYTF. In DNA, the CDR3 is TGCAGCGTTGGGCCCTGGTCAAATGGCTACACCTTC.